The clone carrying this T cell receptor beta chain appeared many times. Its matching antigen is unknown. MiXCR was run by TCRdb on the 5' RACE reads, yielding one entry per CDR3 protein. The sample shows under 300,000 distinct CDR3 sequences, around 6.7% of them seen only once. This record comes from a study of T cells after yellow fever vaccination. General study findings and limits: Booster samples showed a return of most primary-vaccination clones (roughly 96% CD4, about 88% CD8).

This clonotype was sampled from a man aged 25 to 40 who received the YFV17D yellow fever vaccine. The sequencing used CD4+ T cells sorted from PBMCs, collected on the day of the yellow fever booster vaccination.

Here the CDR3 DNA reads TGTGCTAGTGGCCTTAGCGGGAGCAACACCGGGGAGCTGTTTTTT. Translation gives CASGLSGSNTGELFF. V and J are TRBV12-5 and TRBJ2-2; 9 positions match TRBD2. The CDR3 length is 15 residues. From germline, CDR1 is LGHNT and CDR2 FRNRAP. V shed 6 bases and J 2 bases; nucleotides not matched to a gene: 4.